This passage covers 21 T cell receptor beta chains from one sample sequenced in a study of naive and memory T cell subsets. These receptors have no known antigen. Two oligonucleotides, mixed equimolar, formed the beta constant-region primer covering TRBC1 and TRBC2. Ligated cDNA was amplified by four rounds of PCR with nested alpha and beta constant-region primers and SP2. TCRdb recomputed calls from the UMI-ligation and nested PCR reads with MiXCR, one row per CDR3 protein. The sample records approximately 140,000 distinct CDR3 sequences, over 20% being singletons. Overall study findings and caveats: Especially in CD8 cells, naive repertoires contained a few larger clonotypes, possibly CD45RA-re-expressing memory cells.

What was sequenced was naive CD4+ T cells from blood. Receptor source: a human donor in good health.

This chain joins TRBV6-5 and TRBJ2-1; 9 nucleotides line up with TRBD2. Germline-derived CDR1 and CDR2 are MNHEY and SVGAGI. The length of the CDR3 is 17 residues. The trim removed 1 base at V and 3 bases at J, leaving 7 bases unmatched. CDR3 in amino acids: CASSYWASGNLYNEQFF. DNA for the CDR3: TGTGCCAGCAGTTACTGGGCTAGCGGGAATCTCTACAATGAGCAGTTCTTC.

V is TRBV29-1 and J is TRBJ2-7, with 9 bases identical to TRBD2. V lost 1 base and J lost 2; bases outside the gene matches: 6. Germline CDR1 is SQVTM and CDR2 is ANQGSEA. This CDR3 spans 15 amino acids. CDR3 sequence reads: CSVEVGAGGTYEQYF. The CDR3 region has the DNA TGCAGCGTTGAAGTGGGAGCGGGAGGCACCTACGAGCAGTACTTC.

This chain links TRBV10-3 with TRBJ2-1; the D gene is possibly TRBD2 (5 bases). In germline, CDR1 is ENHRY, CDR2 SYGVKD. The CDR3 runs 13 residues. The V end was cut by 6 bases, the J end by 4 bases, with 10 bases between. CDR3 DNA: TGTGCCATCAGGGATCCGGGATACAATGAGCAGTTCTTC. Protein sequence: CAIRDPGYNEQFF.

This clonotype was seen a few times. This chain uses TRBV29-1 with TRBJ2-1; D possibly matches TRBD1 or TRBD2 (5 bases each). Trimming shortened V by 4 bases and J by 10 bases, and 17 bases separated the two germline ends. The CDR3 runs 13 residues. The germline V gene encodes CDR1 SQVTM and CDR2 ANQGSEA. CDR3 DNA: TGCAGCGTTGTCCCTACGGCCGGGACGGAGCAGTTCTTC. Translated, it gives CSVVPTAGTEQFF.

This clonotype was observed a handful of times. The chain recombines TRBV6-2 or TRBV6-3 with TRBJ1-3, with D possibly TRBD1 on 5 matching bases. The CDR3 runs to 17 residues. CDR1 MNHEY and CDR2 SVGEGT come from the germline V gene. V was shortened by 0 bases and J by 0 bases, with 12 bases between the two germline ends. CDR3 DNA: TGTGCCAGCAGTTACTCGGCAGGAGGGACCTCTGGAAACACCATATATTTT. It codes for CASSYSAGGTSGNTIYF.

The chain carries TRBV10-3 and TRBJ2-4, with no clear D. Per the germline V gene, CDR1 is ENHRY and CDR2 is SYGVKD. V lost 6 bases and J lost 8, with 14 bases in between. The CDR3 loop spans 13 amino acids. The CDR3 loop reads CAISSRKEDIQYF. The CDR3 bases are TGTGCCATCAGCTCCCGGAAAGAGGACATTCAGTACTTC.

This clonotype was seen a few times. The chain joins TRBV11-2 to TRBJ2-1, with a tentative D call TRBD2 (5 bases). Germline assignment: CDR1 SGHAT and CDR2 FQNNGV. The germline V and J ends were trimmed by 7 bases and 7 bases, with 17 bases remaining between them. CDR3 size: 14 residues. This CDR3 is CASTPDRGYNEQFF. CDR3 nucleotides: TGTGCCAGCACCCCAGATCGGGGATATAATGAGCAGTTCTTC.

This chain links TRBV20-1 with TRBJ2-1; D call uncertain. The CDR3 is made up of 12 amino acids. Germline assignment: CDR1 DFQATT and CDR2 SNEGSKA (reference sequence). Trimming removed 2 bases from V and 9 bases from J, with 11 bases in between. CDR3 protein: CSARPVSPEQFF. The CDR3 coding sequence is TGCAGTGCTAGACCCGTGTCCCCTGAGCAGTTCTTC.

This clonotype was counted only a few times. CDR3 DNA: TGTGCCAGCAGCCCTACAGGGGCTAATTCACCCCTCCACTTT. Translated, it gives CASSPTGANSPLHF. The rearrangement joins TRBV7-8 to TRBJ1-6, with 7 nucleotides matching TRBD1. Losses at the gene ends were 5 bases for V and 6 bases for J; bases not matched to a gene: 4. The CDR3 covers 14 residues. Germline V CDR1 and CDR2: SGHVS, FQNEAQ.

The chain carries TRBV30 and TRBJ2-7, with 7 bases identical to TRBD2. The CDR3 totals 14 residues. The V and J ends lost 2 bases and 7 bases, in that order; junction bases with no gene match: 11. Germline-derived CDR1 and CDR2 are GTSNPN and SVGIG (reference sequence). In DNA form, the CDR3 reads TGTGCCTGGAGTCCCCTCGCCTCTAGCGGAGAGCAGTACTTC. Translating it yields CAWSPLASSGEQYF.

The genes are TRBV7-9 and TRBJ2-1; possible D gene TRBD1, 5 bases. Trimming stripped 2 bases from V and 5 bases from J, with 13 bases between. CDR1 SEHNR and CDR2 FQNEAQ come from the germline V gene (reference sequence). The CDR3 has 15 residues. The chain's CDR3 is CASSLTRDRDNEQFF. DNA of the CDR3: TGTGCCAGCAGCTTAACCCGAGACAGAGACAATGAGCAGTTCTTC.

CDR3 protein: CATSDPRTGDNEQYF. The CDR3 DNA follows: TGTGCCACCAGTGATCCGAGGACAGGGGATAACGAGCAGTACTTC. The chain uses TRBV24-1 and TRBJ2-7; 9 nucleotides agree with TRBD1. The V segment lost 3 bases and the J segment 5 bases; nucleotides outside the gene matches: 7. The CDR3 is made up of 15 amino acids. Germline V gene data show CDR1 as KGHDR and CDR2 as SFDVKD.

This clonotype was detected ten times or more. The rearrangement joins TRBV28 to TRBJ2-3, with D possibly being TRBD1 (6 bases). This CDR3 region has 12 residues. Germline V lookup: CDR1 MDHEN, CDR2 SYDVKM. The germline V and J ends were trimmed by 3 bases and 11 bases, with 12 bases remaining between them. The CDR3 DNA is TGTGCCAGCAGTTTCAGACCCAGGGGGCAGTATTTT. Translation: CASSFRPRGQYF. The variable domain in full, with the rest retrieved from reference TRBV28 and TRBJ2-3, is DVKVTQSSRYLVKRTGEKVFLECVQDMDHENMFWYRQDPGLGLRLIYFSYDVKMKEKGDIPEGYSVSREKKERFSLILESASTNQTSMYLCASSFRPRGQYFGPGTRLTVL.

The chain carries TRBV20-1 and TRBJ2-1; 8 nucleotides agree with TRBD2. Trimming took 4 bases from V and 9 from J; bases not matched to a gene: 8. CDR1 is DFQATT and CDR2 is SNEGSKA in the germline V gene (reference sequence). The CDR3 runs to 13 residues. DNA of the CDR3: TGCAGTGCTACGGGACTAGTATCGGGTGAGCAGTTCTTC. It yields the protein CSATGLVSGEQFF.

V gene TRBV14 combines with J gene TRBJ2-3; a weak D match, TRBD1 (6 bases). Looked up from germline, CDR1 is SGHDN and CDR2 is FVKESK. The CDR3 runs to 15 residues. Trimming removed 0 bases from V and 9 bases from J, with 16 bases in between. CDR3 region: CASSQDLRTQGTQYF. CDR3 DNA sequence: TGTGCCAGCAGCCAAGACCTACGCACCCAGGGGACGCAGTATTTT.

The rearrangement joins TRBV27 to TRBJ1-5; TRBD1 might be the D (6 bases). This CDR3 region has 15 residues. The V gene's germline CDR1 is MNHEY and CDR2 SMNVEV (reference sequence). Trimming cost V 5 bases and J 4 bases, with 15 bases left between them. CDR3: CASSPGGTTNQPQHF. The CDR3 nucleotides are TGTGCCAGCAGTCCCGGCGGGACAACTAATCAGCCCCAGCATTTT.

This clonotype has just a few counts. The chain employs TRBV7-6 and TRBJ2-1; D is ambiguous. Germline V lookup: CDR1 SGHVS, CDR2 FNYEAQ. The V end was cut by 1 base, the J end by 6 bases, with 16 bases between. The CDR3 has 16 amino acids. The CDR3 DNA reads as TGTGCCAGCAGCTTAGTCGGTCCCGCCGGGTCCAATGAGCAGTTCTTC. Protein sequence: CASSLVGPAGSNEQFF.

This clonotype came up a few times. This chain uses TRBV29-1 with TRBJ2-7; TRBD2 agrees at 9 bases. Looked up from germline, CDR1 is SQVTM and CDR2 is ANQGSEA. CDR3 length: 15 amino acids. V was pared by 7 bases and J by 5 bases, with 15 bases of the junction left unmatched. The CDR3 spells CSATWAGGPGHEQYF. The DNA for the CDR3 is TGCAGCGCTACGTGGGCGGGAGGGCCAGGCCACGAGCAGTACTTC.

This clonotype has a handful of counts. The chain uses TRBV25-1 and TRBJ2-4; tentatively, D is TRBD1 (5 bases). This CDR3 has 14 residues. Germline assignment: CDR1 MGHDK and CDR2 SYGVNS. With 2 bases removed from V and 6 bases from J, the gap between germline ends came to 11 bases. The CDR3 is CASSEAGAGNIQYF. DNA for the CDR3: TGTGCCAGCAGTGAAGCTGGGGCTGGAAACATTCAGTACTTC.

The rearrangement links TRBV6-1 to TRBJ2-1; D is possibly TRBD1 (5 bases). The length of the CDR3 is 15 residues. Germline loops: CDR1 MNHNS, CDR2 SASEGT. The V end lost 3 bases, the J end lost 4 bases, and 13 bases lay between the germline ends. CDR3 DNA sequence: TGTGCCAGCAGTGAGTCAGGGAACACGTACAATGAGCAGTTCTTC. This sequence encodes CASSESGNTYNEQFF.

This clonotype occurred a few times. The chain recombines TRBV19 with TRBJ2-1, with D hard to call. Trimming took 3 bases from V and 4 from J, leaving 10 bases between them. This CDR3 region has 14 residues. Germline CDR1 is LNHDA and CDR2 is SQIVND (reference sequence). The CDR3 protein is CASSISSTYNEQFF. Here the CDR3 DNA reads TGTGCCAGTAGTATCAGCAGTACTTACAATGAGCAGTTCTTC. Complete variable domain (other parts from reference TRBV19 and TRBJ2-1): DGGITQSPKYLFRKEGQNVTLSCEQNLNHDAMYWYRQDPGQGLRLIYYSQIVNDFQKGDIAEGYSVSREKKESFPLTVTSAQKNPTAFYLCASSISSTYNEQFFGPGTRLTVL.